The 21 T cell receptor beta chains presented below share a single source sample, sequenced in a study of control samples from healthy donors and cancer patients. Profiling relied on immunoSEQ multiplex PCR, and the TCRdb table lists in-frame clones only, not all of them. The sample gives about 140,000 clones, roughly nine tenths of which show up once; roughly 8.7% is in the top ten. The sample consisted of blood. These receptors all stem from a woman under 40 in good health.

The rearrangement uses TRBV2 and TRBJ1-5, with unresolved D. CDR3 size: 14 residues. The germline CDR1 and CDR2 sequences are SNHLY and FYNNEI. V lost 3 bases, J lost 1 base, and 7 bases lay in between. CDR3 sequence: CASSELRSNQPQHF. The CDR3 coding sequence is TGTGCCAGCAGTGAGCTGAGGAGCAATCAGCCCCAGCATTTT.

CDR3 amino acids: CASRGGQARGETQYF. DNA for the CDR3: TGCGCCAGCAGGGGGGGACAGGCGCGAGGGGAGACCCAGTACTTC. The chain is built from TRBV5-1 and TRBJ2-5; 8 bases are shared with TRBD1. After removal of 5 bases from V and 5 bases from J, the junction contained 11 bases not matched to a gene. This CDR3 contains 15 residues. The V gene's germline CDR1 is SGHRS and CDR2 YFSETQ.

The genes are TRBV27 and TRBJ1-5; D perhaps matches TRBD1 (5 bases). Trimming left V 7 bases short and J 0 bases short, with 16 bases between. The V gene's germline CDR1 is MNHEY and CDR2 SMNVEV (reference sequence). The CDR3 extends over 16 amino acids. The CDR3 loop is CASMARGRYSNQPQHF. In nucleotides, the CDR3 is TGTGCCAGCATGGCGAGGGGCAGGTATAGCAATCAGCCCCAGCATTTT.

The count of this clone is one. The rearrangement links TRBV7-2 to TRBJ2-4, with TRBD2 matching over 7 bases. V trimming: 3 bases; J trimming: 6 bases; junction bases outside the gene matches: 5. Germline CDR1 is SGHTA and CDR2 is FQGNSA. The CDR3 runs 14 residues. CDR3 in amino acids: CASSFGGSTNIQYF. The CDR3, as DNA: TGTGCCAGCAGCTTTGGCGGGAGCACAAACATTCAGTACTTC.

This chain uses TRBV5-1 with TRBJ2-3; 12 bases align to TRBD1. J was trimmed by 5 bases and V by 5 bases; bases with no gene match: 18. The CDR3 extends over 19 amino acids. CDR1 is SGHRS, CDR2 YFSETQ, per germline. CDR3 bases: TGCGCCAGCAGTAGGGATCCGGGACAGGGGGCGTATAAAGGAGATACGCAGTATTTT. Amino acid sequence: CASSRDPGQGAYKGDTQYF.

In this sample, this clone turned up once. This rearrangement joins TRBV6-5 to TRBJ2-1, with a weak D call TRBD2 (5 bases). The CDR3 extends over 12 amino acids. Trimming stripped 5 bases from V and 6 bases from J, with 8 bases between. Germline CDR1 and CDR2: MNHEY and SVGAGI. The CDR3 DNA is TGTGCCAGCAGTAGGACTGCCAATGAGCAGTTCTTC. Amino acid sequence: CASSRTANEQFF.

V gene TRBV5-5 combines with J gene TRBJ2-3; D unclear. V shed 2 bases and J shed 4 bases, with 11 bases lying between them. The CDR3 consists of 14 residues. Germline lookup yields CDR1 SGHKS and CDR2 YYEKEE (reference sequence). The CDR3 DNA follows: TGTGCCAGCAGCTTTTCCTCACCTGCAGATACGCAGTATTTT. It translates to CASSFSSPADTQYF.

This rearrangement joins TRBV25-1 to TRBJ2-1; D may be TRBD2 (6 bases). Germline loops: CDR1 MGHDK, CDR2 SYGVNS. This CDR3 is built from 17 residues. Trimming removed 5 bases at V and 7 bases at J, with 24 bases between. Here the CDR3 reads CASSYGGVARRDNEQFF. CDR3 coding DNA: TGTGCCAGCAGTTACGGAGGAGTGGCCCGGAGGGATAATGAGCAGTTCTTC.

The chain is built from TRBV27 and TRBJ2-7, with no clear D. The CDR3 totals 11 residues. V lost 7 bases to trimming and J lost 5 bases, with 9 bases between them. Per the germline V gene, CDR1 is MNHEY and CDR2 is SMNVEV (reference sequence). CDR3 DNA: TGTGCCAGCACCTCGGGCCACGAGCAGTACTTC. Translated, it gives CASTSGHEQYF.

The chain links TRBV28 to TRBJ1-5; 7 nucleotides match TRBD1. Germline trimming cut 6 bases from V and 4 bases from J; bases unmatched to any gene: 6. The CDR3 loop spans 14 amino acids. From germline, CDR1 is MDHEN and CDR2 SYDVKM. The chain's CDR3 is CASSPFRGNQPQHF. The CDR3 nucleotides read TGTGCCAGCAGCCCCTTCAGGGGGAATCAGCCCCAGCATTTT. Full variable domain (missing parts from reference TRBV28 and TRBJ1-5): DVKVTQSSRYLVKRTGEKVFLECVQDMDHENMFWYRQDPGLGLRLIYFSYDVKMKEKGDIPEGYSVSREKKERFSLILESASTNQTSMYLCASSPFRGNQPQHFGDGTRLSIL.

The V gene is TRBV10-3, the J gene TRBJ1-2, with 10 bases identical to TRBD1. J lost 6 bases, V lost 10 bases, and 2 bases had no gene match. This CDR3 is built from 11 residues. The germline CDR1 and CDR2 sequences are ENHRY and SYGVKD. This CDR3 reads CATGTGDGYTF. The CDR3 DNA sequence: TGTGCCACGGGGACAGGGGATGGCTACACCTTC.

The chain links TRBV5-6 to TRBJ1-5; D is perhaps TRBD1 (6 bases). The CDR3 covers 14 residues. The germline V and J ends were trimmed by 2 bases and 7 bases, with 13 bases remaining between them. CDR1 SGHDT and CDR2 YYEEEE come from the germline V gene. DNA for the CDR3: TGTGCCAGCAGCTTAACAGGGTGGGGACAGCCCCAGCATTTT. This translates into CASSLTGWGQPQHF.

The CDR3 DNA follows: TGCGCCAGCAGCATGGGACAGGGGAATTCACCCCTCCACTTT. This gives the protein CASSMGQGNSPLHF. The chain carries TRBV5-1 and TRBJ1-6; the match to TRBD1 covers 10 bases. Germline-derived CDR1 and CDR2 are SGHRS and YFSETQ. This CDR3 spans 14 amino acids. The junction had 2 bases not matched to a gene; V was cut back by 4 bases and J by 7 bases. Together with reference TRBV5-1 and TRBJ1-6, the CDR3 gives the full variable domain: KAGVTQTPRYLIKTRGQQVTLSCSPISGHRSVSWYQQTPGQGLQFLFEYFSETQRNKGNFPGRFSGRQFSNSRSEMNVSTLELGDSALYLCASSMGQGNSPLHFGNGTRLTVT.

This clone was detected only a few times. The rearrangement joins TRBV5-1 to TRBJ2-1; D possibly corresponds to TRBD1 (6 bases). V was clipped by 4 bases and J by 9 bases, with 23 bases between them. Germline V gene sequence: CDR1 SGHRS, CDR2 YFSETQ. CDR3 size: 16 residues. The CDR3 loop is CASSPDTGRIAGEQFF. The CDR3 bases are TGCGCCAGCAGCCCGGACACAGGGCGAATCGCAGGTGAGCAGTTCTTC.

The rearrangement links TRBV18 to TRBJ1-4, with D perhaps TRBD1 (6 bases). CDR3 length: 14 residues. Germline assignment: CDR1 KGHSH and CDR2 LQKENI. V was cut by 3 bases and J by 8 bases, with 13 bases left in between. CDR3 sequence (DNA): TGTGCCAGCTCACCCCCGGACAGCTTAGAAAAACTGTTTTTT. This gives the protein CASSPPDSLEKLFF.

The chain employs TRBV30 and TRBJ1-6; D is possibly TRBD1 (6 bases). Deletions cut 1 base from V and 9 bases from J, with 19 bases between. Germline V gene lookup returns CDR1 GTSNPN and CDR2 SVGIG (reference sequence). The length of the CDR3 is 16 residues. The CDR3 DNA follows: TGTGCCTGGAGTGACAGGACACCCAGAGGGGGTTCACCCCTCCACTTT. It yields the protein CAWSDRTPRGGSPLHF. The full variable domain, with the rest looked up from reference TRBV30 and TRBJ1-6, is SQTIHQWPATLVQPVGSPLSLECTVEGTSNPNLYWYRQAAGRGLQLLFYSVGIGQISSEVPQNLSASRPQDRQFILSSKKLLLSDSGFYLCAWSDRTPRGGSPLHFGNGTRLTVT.

V gene TRBV3-1 (or the pseudogene TRBV3-2) combines with J gene TRBJ1-4, with 9 nucleotides matching TRBD1. The junction had 11 bases not matched to a gene; V was cut back by 3 bases and J by 3 bases. The germline V gene has CDR1 LGHDT and CDR2 YNNKEL (reference sequence). This CDR3 comprises 18 residues. DNA of the CDR3: TGTGCCAGCAGCCAGCCCGGGACAGGGTATATGGCTAATGAAAAACTGTTTTTT. This codes for CASSQPGTGYMANEKLFF.

This clone was seen just once. The chain couples TRBV6-2 or TRBV6-3 to TRBJ1-3; no reliable D call. This CDR3 region has 15 residues. Trimming cost V 6 bases and J 0 bases, with 12 bases left between them. Looked up from germline, CDR1 is MNHEY and CDR2 is SVGEGT. CDR3 in amino acids: CASSGSVSSGNTIYF. CDR3 sequence (DNA): TGTGCCAGCAGCGGCTCGGTGAGCTCTGGAAACACCATATATTTT.

The chain combines TRBV10-3 with TRBJ2-2; tentatively, D is TRBD1 (6 bases). The germline gives CDR1 ENHRY, CDR2 SYGVKD. The V and J ends lost 7 bases and 3 bases respectively, with 12 bases between them. The CDR3 is 14 residues long. CDR3: CAITRDTDTGELFF. The CDR3 coding sequence is TGTGCCATCACCCGGGACACGGACACCGGGGAGCTGTTTTTT.

This rearrangement joins TRBV7-2 to TRBJ1-3; 9 nucleotides match TRBD1. Trimming took 6 bases from V and 4 from J; bases not matched to a gene: 4. Germline V gives CDR1 SGHTA, CDR2 FQGNSA. This CDR3 contains 14 residues. The CDR3, as DNA: TGTGCCAGCAGTGAGACAGGGGGAGGAAACACCATATATTTT. Translated: CASSETGGGNTIYF. Looking up the rest from reference TRBV7-2 and TRBJ1-3 gives the full variable domain: GAGVSQSPSNKVTEKGKDVELRCDPISGHTALYWYRQSLGQGLEFLIYFQGNSAPDKSGLPSDRFSAERTGGSVSTLTIQRTQQEDSAVYLCASSETGGGNTIYFGEGSWLTVV.

CDR3 sequence reads: CASSILYGEPRAGELFF. DNA for the CDR3: TGTGCCAGTAGTATACTGTACGGGGAACCTAGGGCCGGGGAGCTGTTTTTT. This chain joins TRBV19 and TRBJ2-2, with D perhaps matching TRBD2 (5 bases). Trimming shortened V by 2 bases and J by 6 bases, and 19 bases separated the two germline ends. CDR3 size: 17 residues. Germline loops: CDR1 LNHDA, CDR2 SQIVND (reference sequence).